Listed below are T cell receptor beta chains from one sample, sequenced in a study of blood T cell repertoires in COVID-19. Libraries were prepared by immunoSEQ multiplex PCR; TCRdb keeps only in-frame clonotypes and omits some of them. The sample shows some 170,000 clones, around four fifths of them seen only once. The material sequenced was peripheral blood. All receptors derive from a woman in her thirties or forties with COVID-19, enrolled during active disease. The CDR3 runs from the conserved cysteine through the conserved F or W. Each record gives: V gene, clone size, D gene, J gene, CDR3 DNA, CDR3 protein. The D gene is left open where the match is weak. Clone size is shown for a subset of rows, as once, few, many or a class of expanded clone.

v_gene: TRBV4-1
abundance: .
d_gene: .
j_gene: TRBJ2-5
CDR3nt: TGCGCCAGCAGCCACCGGAGGGGCCTAGGTTGGGGAGAGACCCAGTACTTC
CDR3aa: CASSHRRGLGWGETQYF

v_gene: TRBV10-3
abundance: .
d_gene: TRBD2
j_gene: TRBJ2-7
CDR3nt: TGTGCCATCAGTGAGAACCTGGGCGGGGGAACCGACGAGCAGTACTTC
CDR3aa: CAISENLGGGTDEQYF

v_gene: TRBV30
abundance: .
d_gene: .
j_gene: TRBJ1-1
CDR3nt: TGTGCCTTCTCCCCCGGACTTGTTCGGTGGAGCACTGAAGCTTTCTTT
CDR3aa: CAFSPGLVRWSTEAFF

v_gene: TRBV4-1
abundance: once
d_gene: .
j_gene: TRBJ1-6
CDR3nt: TGCGCCAGCAGCCAACAAGGGGGAGTTACACCCCTCCACTTT
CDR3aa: CASSQQGGVTPLHF

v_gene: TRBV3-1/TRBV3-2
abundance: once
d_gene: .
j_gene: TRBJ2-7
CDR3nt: TGTGCCAGCAGCCAAGATCTAGATGACGAGCAGTACTTC
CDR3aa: CASSQDLDDEQYF

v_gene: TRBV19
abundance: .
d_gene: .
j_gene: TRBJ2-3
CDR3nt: TGTGCCAGTAGTATTGGGGGGTTCACAGATACGCAGTATTTT
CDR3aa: CASSIGGFTDTQYF

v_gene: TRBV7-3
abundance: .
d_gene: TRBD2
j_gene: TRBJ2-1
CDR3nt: TGTGCCAGCAAACTAGCGGGAGGAGGGAATGAGCAGTTCTTC
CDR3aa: CASKLAGGGNEQFF

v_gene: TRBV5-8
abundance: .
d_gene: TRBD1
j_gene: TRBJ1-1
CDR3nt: TGTGCCAGCAGCAGGGGACAGGGAGGTTATCCTGAAGCTTTCTTT
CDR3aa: CASSRGQGGYPEAFF

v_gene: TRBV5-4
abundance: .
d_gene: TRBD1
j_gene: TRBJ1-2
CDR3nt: TGTGCCAGCAGCTTGTCTGCAGGGGGCTATGGCTACACCTTC
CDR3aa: CASSLSAGGYGYTF

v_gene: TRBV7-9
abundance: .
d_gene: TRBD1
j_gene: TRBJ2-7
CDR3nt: TGTGCCAGCAGCTTGGACAGGGTGGGATGGGAGCAGTACTTC
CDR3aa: CASSLDRVGWEQYF

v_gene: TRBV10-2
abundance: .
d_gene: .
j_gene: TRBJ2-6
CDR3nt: TGCGCCAGCACGGTCCCTGGGGCCAACGTCCTGACTTTC
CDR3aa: CASTVPGANVLTF

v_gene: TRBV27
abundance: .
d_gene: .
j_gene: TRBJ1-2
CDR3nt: TGTGCCAGCAGTTATACCCCCCGCAGGGACTACACCTTC
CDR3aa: CASSYTPRRDYTF

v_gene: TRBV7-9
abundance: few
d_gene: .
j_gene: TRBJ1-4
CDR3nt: TGTGCCAGCAGCCCAAGGGGAGGGGCTAATGAAAAACTGTTTTTT
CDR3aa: CASSPRGGANEKLFF

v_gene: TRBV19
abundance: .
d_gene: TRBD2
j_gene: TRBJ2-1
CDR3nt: TGTGCCAGTAGTACACTTCGGACTAGCGGGAGAAGCTCCTACAATGAGCAGTTCTTC
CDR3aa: CASSTLRTSGRSSYNEQFF

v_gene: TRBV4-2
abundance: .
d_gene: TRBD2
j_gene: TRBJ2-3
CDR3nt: TGTGCCAGCAGCCAAGTGCGGGGGGCAGGGGATACGCAGTATTTT
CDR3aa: CASSQVRGAGDTQYF

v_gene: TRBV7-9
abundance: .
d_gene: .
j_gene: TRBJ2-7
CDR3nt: TGTGCCAGCAGCGCCGACTTTCCGGAGGTTGTGTTCGAGCAGTACTTC
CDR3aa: CASSADFPEVVFEQYF

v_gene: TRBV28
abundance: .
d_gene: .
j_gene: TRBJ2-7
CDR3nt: TGTGCCAGCAAGGAGTATAGTTACGAGCAGTACTTC
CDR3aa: CASKEYSYEQYF

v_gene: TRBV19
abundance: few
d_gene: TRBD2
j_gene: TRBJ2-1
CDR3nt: TGTGCCAGTAGCCCCTTTCTAGCGGGGGGCTACAATGAGCAGTTCTTC
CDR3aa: CASSPFLAGGYNEQFF

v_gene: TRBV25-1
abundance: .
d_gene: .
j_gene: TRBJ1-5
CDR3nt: TGTGCCAGCAGTGAAAGCTCAGGTACCAATCAGCCCCAGCATTTT
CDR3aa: CASSESSGTNQPQHF

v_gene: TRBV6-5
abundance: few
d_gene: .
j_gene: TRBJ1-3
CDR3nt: TGTGCCAGCAGCTTACAGGGTTTCTCTGGAAACACCATATATTTT
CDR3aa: CASSLQGFSGNTIYF

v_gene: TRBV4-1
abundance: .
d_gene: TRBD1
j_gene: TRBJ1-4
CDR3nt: TGCGCCAGCAGCCCACAGGGGGCCTCCGGTGAAAAACTGTTTTTT
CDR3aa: CASSPQGASGEKLFF

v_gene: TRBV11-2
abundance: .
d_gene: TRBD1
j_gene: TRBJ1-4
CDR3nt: TGTGCCAGCAGCTTTAGGACAGGGGGTAGGACTAATGAAAAACTGTTTTTT
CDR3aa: CASSFRTGGRTNEKLFF

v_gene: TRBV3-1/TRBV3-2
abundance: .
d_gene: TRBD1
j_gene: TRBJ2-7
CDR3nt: TGTGCCAGCAGCCAAGTAGGGTTCGGGACAGGGACCTACGAGCAGTACTTC
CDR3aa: CASSQVGFGTGTYEQYF

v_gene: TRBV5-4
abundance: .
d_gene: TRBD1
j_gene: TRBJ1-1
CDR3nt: TGTGCCAGCACCGAAGGGGGCAGTCGCCTGAACACTGAAGCTTTCTTT
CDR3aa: CASTEGGSRLNTEAFF

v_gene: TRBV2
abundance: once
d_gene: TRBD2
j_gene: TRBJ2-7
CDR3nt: TGTGCCAGCCTATATCTAGCGGGTGGGACCTACGAGCAGTACTTC
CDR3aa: CASLYLAGGTYEQYF

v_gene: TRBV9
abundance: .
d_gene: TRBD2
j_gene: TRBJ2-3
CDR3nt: TGTGCCAGCAGCGTAGTAAGGCTAGCGGGGGACCTCACAGATACGCAGTATTTT
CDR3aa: CASSVVRLAGDLTDTQYF

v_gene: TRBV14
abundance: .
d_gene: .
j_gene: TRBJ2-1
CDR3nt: TGTGCCAGCAGCCAAGAGTACTCGAGCAATGAGCAGTTCTTC
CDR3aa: CASSQEYSSNEQFF

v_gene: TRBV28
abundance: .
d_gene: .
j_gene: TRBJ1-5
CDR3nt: TGTGCCAGCACCTTGGACTCAAGCCCCCAGCCCCAGCATTTT
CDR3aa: CASTLDSSPQPQHF

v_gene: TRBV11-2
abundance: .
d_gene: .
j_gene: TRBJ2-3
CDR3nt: TGTGCCAGCAGCTTAGCAGGGCCCCTCTTCACAGATACGCAGTATTTT
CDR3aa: CASSLAGPLFTDTQYF

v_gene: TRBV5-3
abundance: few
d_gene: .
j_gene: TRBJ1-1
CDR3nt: TGTGCCAGAAGCCACCTCAGGGGACAACCCGGGATGAACACTGAAGCTTTCTTT
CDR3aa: CARSHLRGQPGMNTEAFF

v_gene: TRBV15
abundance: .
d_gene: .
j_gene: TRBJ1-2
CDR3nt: TGTGCCACCAGCAGAGATCTTGGGACTGAGAGGGGCTACACCTTC
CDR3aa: CATSRDLGTERGYTF

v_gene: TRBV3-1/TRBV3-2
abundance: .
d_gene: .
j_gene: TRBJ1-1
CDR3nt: TGTGCCAGCAGCCAAGATATTCGGGTGGACACTGAAGCTTTCTTT
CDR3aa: CASSQDIRVDTEAFF

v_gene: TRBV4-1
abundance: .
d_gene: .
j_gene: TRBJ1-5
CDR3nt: TGCGCCAGCAGCTTAGGGAAGGGGGAGAGCGTAGGTCAGCCCCAGCATTTT
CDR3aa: CASSLGKGESVGQPQHF

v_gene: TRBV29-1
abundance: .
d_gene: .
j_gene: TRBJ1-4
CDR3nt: TGCAGCGTGTTCCCGGCGGGTGGTGAAAAACTGTTTTTT
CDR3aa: CSVFPAGGEKLFF

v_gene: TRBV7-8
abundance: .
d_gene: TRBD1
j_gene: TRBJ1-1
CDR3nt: TGTGCCAGCAGCTTAGTTAAACGGGACAGGGGGCTGGGAGCTTTCTTT
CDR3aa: CASSLVKRDRGLGAFF

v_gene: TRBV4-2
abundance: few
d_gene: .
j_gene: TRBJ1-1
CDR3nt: TGTGCCAGCAGCCCCCCCATGAACACTGAAGCTTTCTTT
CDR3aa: CASSPPMNTEAFF

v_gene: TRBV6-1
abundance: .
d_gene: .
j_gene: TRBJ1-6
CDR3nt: TGTGCCAGCAGTGAAGCGCCGGGGACACCCCTCCACTTT
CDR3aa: CASSEAPGTPLHF

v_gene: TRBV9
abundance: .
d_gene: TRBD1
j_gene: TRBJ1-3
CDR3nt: TGTGCCAGCAGCGTAGTGGGGGGACAGACGACTGGAAACACCATATATTTT
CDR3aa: CASSVVGGQTTGNTIYF

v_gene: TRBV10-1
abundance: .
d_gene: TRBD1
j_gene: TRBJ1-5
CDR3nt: TGCGCCAGCAGTGGGACAGGGGGAGATCAGCCCCAGCATTTT
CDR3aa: CASSGTGGDQPQHF

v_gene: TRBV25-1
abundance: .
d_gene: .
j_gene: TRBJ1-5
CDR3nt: TGTGCCAGCAGTGAAAAACCGACAGGCGCGAATCAGCCCCAGCATTTT
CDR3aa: CASSEKPTGANQPQHF

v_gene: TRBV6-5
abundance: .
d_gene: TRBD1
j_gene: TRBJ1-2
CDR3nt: TGTGCCAGCAGTTACGGGGACAGCTATGGCTACACCTTC
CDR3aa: CASSYGDSYGYTF

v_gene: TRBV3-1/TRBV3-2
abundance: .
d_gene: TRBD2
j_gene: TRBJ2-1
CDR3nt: TGTGCCAGCAGCTACTGGACTAGCGGGGCTAGTAGCGAGCAGTTCTTC
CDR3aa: CASSYWTSGASSEQFF

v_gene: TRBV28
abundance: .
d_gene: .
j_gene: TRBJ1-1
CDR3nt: TGTGCCAGCAGTTTAGGGTCCGGGTTTAGGACTGAAGCTTTCTTT
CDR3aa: CASSLGSGFRTEAFF